A selection of T cell receptor beta chains follows, all from one sample in a study of T-cell memory formation after mild COVID-19. TCRdb reprocessed the 5' RACE reads via MiXCR and lists one record per CDR3 protein. The data show approximately 100,000 distinct CDR3 sequences, with 20% to 30% seen just once and 42% held by the top ten. Source material: PBMCs or a T cell subset sorted from them (not recorded which). These receptors all come from a man younger than 30 who had mild COVID-19 (a few samples of this study predate the infection). Cell type and time point are not known. CDR3s include the opening cysteine and the closing phenylalanine or tryptophan. The order of the fields is D gene, J gene, V gene, clone size, CDR3 DNA, CDR3 protein. The D gene is left open where the match is weak. Size is stated for part of the rows, as once, few or many counts, or as a class when the clone is expanded.

NA	TRBJ2-7	TRBV6-5	few	TGTGCCAGCAGGGCCGGACGGGCAGCAGACTACGAGCAGTACTTC	CASRAGRAADYEQYF
NA	TRBJ2-3	TRBV18	many	TGTGCCAGCGGAACAGATACGCAGTATTTT	CASGTDTQYF
NA	TRBJ1-1	TRBV5-5	few	TGTGCCAGCAGCTTGGTCGCGGCTCGGAACGCTGAAGCTTTCTTT	CASSLVAARNAEAFF
TRBD1	TRBJ2-2	TRBV7-3	many	TGTGCCAGCAGCCCGACAGGGCCCGGGGAGCTGTTTTTT	CASSPTGPGELFF
NA	TRBJ2-1	TRBV2	NA	TGTGCCAGCAGTGAGGGGGTGACGCGGTTCTTC	CASSEGVTRFF
TRBD1	TRBJ1-6	TRBV6-5	NA	TGTGCCAGCAGTTACTCGGCAGGGGGCGCGGGGTTCCTTAATTCACCCCTCCACTTT	CASSYSAGGAGFLNSPLHF
NA	TRBJ2-7	TRBV29-1	NA	TGCAGCGTTGAACCCGCGGCAGTGGGACCAGAGCAGTACTTC	CSVEPAAVGPEQYF
NA	TRBJ2-2	TRBV5-5	many	TGTGCCAGCAGCTTTTCGTCGAACACCGGGGAGCTGTTTTTT	CASSFSSNTGELFF
TRBD2	TRBJ2-7	TRBV12-5	NA	TGTGCTAGTGGCGGGGGGTTGGACTACGAGCAGTACTTC	CASGGGLDYEQYF
NA	TRBJ2-3	TRBV11-2	NA	TGTGCCAGCAGCTCCAGGGGCGGGGTGGGCACAGATACGCAGTATTTT	CASSSRGGVGTDTQYF
TRBD2	TRBJ2-5	TRBV6-2/TRBV6-3	NA	TGTGCCAGCAGTGAAGGGACTAGCGGTGGAGAGACCCAGTACTTC	CASSEGTSGGETQYF
NA	TRBJ1-1	TRBV20-1	NA	TGCAGTGCCAATATTGTCGGGACTGAAGCTTTCTTT	CSANIVGTEAFF
NA	TRBJ2-1	TRBV7-2	NA	TGTGCCAGCAGCCTCCAGGGTAGGTCCTACAATGAGCAGTTCTTC	CASSLQGRSYNEQFF
NA	TRBJ2-3	TRBV6-1	NA	TGTGCCAGCAGTGAGCCGGGAAGCACAGATACGCAGTATTTT	CASSEPGSTDTQYF
NA	TRBJ2-4	TRBV7-9	few	TGTGCCAGCAGCCAAGACACGAACATTCAGTACTTC	CASSQDTNIQYF
NA	TRBJ1-6	TRBV12-3/TRBV12-4	NA	TGTGCCAGCAGTTTAGGCGGCCGCTCCTATAATTCACCCCTCCACTTT	CASSLGGRSYNSPLHF
NA	TRBJ2-5	TRBV6-5	NA	TGTGCCAGCAGTTACTCGAGTTTGGGGGGCGAGACCCAGTACTTC	CASSYSSLGGETQYF
NA	TRBJ2-2	TRBV25-1	NA	TGTGCCAGCAGTGAATACGTCGGTACCGGGGAGCTGTTTTTT	CASSEYVGTGELFF
NA	TRBJ2-7	TRBV6-5	few	TGTGCCAGCAACTCGGACTACGAGCAGTACTTC	CASNSDYEQYF
NA	TRBJ2-1	TRBV9	NA	TGTGCCAGCAGGAACCGGGACAATGAGCAGTTCTTC	CASRNRDNEQFF
TRBD1	TRBJ2-5	TRBV7-2	few	TGTGCCAGCAAACGGACAGGGGGATATACACAAGAAGAGACCCAGTACTTC	CASKRTGGYTQEETQYF
NA	TRBJ2-5	TRBV6-2/TRBV6-3	NA	TGTGCCAGCAGTTACAAGAGGCAGGGATTGATGGAGACCCAGTACTTC	CASSYKRQGLMETQYF